This T cell receptor beta chain is from a study of T cell changes during pregnancy in multiple sclerosis. CDR1 is SGHKS, CDR2 YYEKEE, per germline (reference sequence). This CDR3 has 14 residues. V was cut by 4 bases and J by 5 bases, with 15 bases left in between. The method was immunoSEQ multiplex PCR; TCRdb's version includes in-frame clones alone and lacks a portion of them. The repertoire has roughly 64,000 clones, approximately 91% of them found once; the top ten carry approximately 1.2%. The receptor was derived from a female donor with multiple sclerosis, enrolled in a pregnancy study. The sequencing used peripheral blood, collected in the second trimester of pregnancy. V usage is TRBV5-5 and J usage is TRBJ1-1; D is perhaps TRBD1 (5 bases). As DNA, the CDR3 is TGTGCCAGCAGCCCCTGGGGTCAGGGAACTGAAGCTTTCTTT. The encoded protein is CASSPWGQGTEAFF.